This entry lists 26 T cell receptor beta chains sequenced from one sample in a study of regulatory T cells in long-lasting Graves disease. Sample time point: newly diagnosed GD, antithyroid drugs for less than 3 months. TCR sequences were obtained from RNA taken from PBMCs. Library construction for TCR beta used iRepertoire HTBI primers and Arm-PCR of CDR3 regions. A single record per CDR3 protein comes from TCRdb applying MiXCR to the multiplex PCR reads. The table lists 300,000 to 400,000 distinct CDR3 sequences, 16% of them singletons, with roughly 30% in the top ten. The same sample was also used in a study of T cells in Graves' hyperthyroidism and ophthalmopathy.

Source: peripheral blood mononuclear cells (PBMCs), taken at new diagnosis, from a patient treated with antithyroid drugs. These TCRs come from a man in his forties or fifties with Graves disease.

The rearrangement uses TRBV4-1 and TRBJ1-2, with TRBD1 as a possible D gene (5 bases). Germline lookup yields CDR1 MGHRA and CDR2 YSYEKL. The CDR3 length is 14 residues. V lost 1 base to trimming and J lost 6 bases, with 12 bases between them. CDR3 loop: CASSQADTGDGYTF. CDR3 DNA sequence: TGCGCCAGCAGCCAAGCAGACACGGGGGATGGCTACACCTTC.

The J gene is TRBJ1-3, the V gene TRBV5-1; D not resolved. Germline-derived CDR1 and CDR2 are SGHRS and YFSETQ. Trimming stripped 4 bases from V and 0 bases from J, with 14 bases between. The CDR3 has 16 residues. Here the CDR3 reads CASSAGAAISGNTIYF. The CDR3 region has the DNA TGCGCCAGCAGCGCAGGAGCGGCAATCTCTGGAAACACCATATATTTT.

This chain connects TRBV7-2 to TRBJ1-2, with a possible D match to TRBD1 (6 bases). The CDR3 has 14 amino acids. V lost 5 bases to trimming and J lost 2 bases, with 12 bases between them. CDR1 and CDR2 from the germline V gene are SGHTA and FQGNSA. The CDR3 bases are TGTGCCAGCAGCCAGGGGACCGAAAACTATGGCTACACCTTC. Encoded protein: CASSQGTENYGYTF.

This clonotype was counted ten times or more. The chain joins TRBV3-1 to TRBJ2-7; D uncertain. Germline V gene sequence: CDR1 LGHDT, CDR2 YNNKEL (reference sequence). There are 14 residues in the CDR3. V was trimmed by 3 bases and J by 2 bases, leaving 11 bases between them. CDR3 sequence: CASSQAWGTYEQYF. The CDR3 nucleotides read TGTGCCAGCAGCCAGGCGTGGGGAACCTACGAGCAGTACTTC.

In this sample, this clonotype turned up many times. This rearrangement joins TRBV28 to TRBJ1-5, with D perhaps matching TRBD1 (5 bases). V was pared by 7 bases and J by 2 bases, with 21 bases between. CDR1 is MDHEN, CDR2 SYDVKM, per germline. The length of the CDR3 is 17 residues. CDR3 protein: CASTSAPGRLGNQPQHF. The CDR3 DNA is TGTGCCAGCACATCCGCTCCAGGGCGTTTGGGCAATCAGCCCCAGCATTTT.

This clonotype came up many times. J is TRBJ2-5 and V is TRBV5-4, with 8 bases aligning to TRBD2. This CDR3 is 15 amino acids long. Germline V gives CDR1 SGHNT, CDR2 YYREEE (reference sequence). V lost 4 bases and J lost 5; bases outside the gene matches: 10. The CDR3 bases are TGTGCCAGCAGCCCCACCGGGACTAGGGGGGAGACCCAGTACTTC. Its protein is CASSPTGTRGETQYF.

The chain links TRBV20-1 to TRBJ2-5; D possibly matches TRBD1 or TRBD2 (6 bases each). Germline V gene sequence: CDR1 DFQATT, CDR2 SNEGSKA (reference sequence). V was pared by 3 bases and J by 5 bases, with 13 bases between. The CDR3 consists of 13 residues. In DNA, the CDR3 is TGCAGTGCTAGGCCGCAGGGGAGGGAGACCCAGTACTTC. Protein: CSARPQGRETQYF.

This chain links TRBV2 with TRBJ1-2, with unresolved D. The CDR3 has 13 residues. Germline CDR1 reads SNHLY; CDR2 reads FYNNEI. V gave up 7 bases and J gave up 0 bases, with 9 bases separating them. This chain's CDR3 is CASMGRANYGYTF. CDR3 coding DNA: TGTGCCAGCATGGGGAGGGCTAACTATGGCTACACCTTC.

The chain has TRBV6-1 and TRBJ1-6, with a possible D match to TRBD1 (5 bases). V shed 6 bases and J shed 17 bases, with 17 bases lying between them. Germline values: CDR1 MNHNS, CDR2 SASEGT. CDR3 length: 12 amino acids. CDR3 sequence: CASSQGLNTVHF. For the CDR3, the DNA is TGTGCCAGCAGCCAGGGACTCAACACAGTCCACTTT.

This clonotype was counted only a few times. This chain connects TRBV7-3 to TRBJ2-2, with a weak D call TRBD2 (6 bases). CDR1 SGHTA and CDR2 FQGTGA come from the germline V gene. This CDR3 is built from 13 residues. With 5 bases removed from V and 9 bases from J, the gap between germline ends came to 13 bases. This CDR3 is CASSPAGSRELFF. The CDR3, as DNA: TGTGCCAGCAGCCCCGCCGGGAGCAGGGAGCTGTTTTTT.

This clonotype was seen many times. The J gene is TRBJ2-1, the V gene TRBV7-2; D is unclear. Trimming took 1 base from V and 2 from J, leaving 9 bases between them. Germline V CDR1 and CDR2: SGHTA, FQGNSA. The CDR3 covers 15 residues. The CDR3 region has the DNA TGTGCCAGCAGCTTAGAACGTGGGCCCTACAATGAGCAGTTCTTC. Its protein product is CASSLERGPYNEQFF.

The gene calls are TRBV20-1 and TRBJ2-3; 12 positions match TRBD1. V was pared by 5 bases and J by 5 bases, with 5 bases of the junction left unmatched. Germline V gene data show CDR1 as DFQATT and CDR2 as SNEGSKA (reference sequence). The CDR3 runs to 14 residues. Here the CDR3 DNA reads TGCAGTGCTCGGGACAGGGGGCTACAAGATACGCAGTATTTT. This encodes CSARDRGLQDTQYF.

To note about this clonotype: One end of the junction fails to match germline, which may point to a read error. The CDR3 DNA reads as TGTGCCAGCACTCCGTTTGTGGGGGCACCCTTCCACTTT. Its protein product is CASTPFVGAPFHF. The rearrangement uses TRBV28 and TRBJ1-6, with D maybe TRBD1 (6 bases). CDR1 and CDR2 from the germline V gene are MDHEN and SYDVKM. The CDR3 consists of 13 residues.

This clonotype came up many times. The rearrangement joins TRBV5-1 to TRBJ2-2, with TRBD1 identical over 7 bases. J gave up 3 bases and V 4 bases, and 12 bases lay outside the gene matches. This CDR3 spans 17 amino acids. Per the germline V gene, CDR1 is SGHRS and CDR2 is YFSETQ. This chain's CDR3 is CASSPTGARRDTGELFF. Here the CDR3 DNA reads TGCGCCAGCAGCCCTACAGGGGCCAGACGAGACACCGGGGAGCTGTTTTTT.

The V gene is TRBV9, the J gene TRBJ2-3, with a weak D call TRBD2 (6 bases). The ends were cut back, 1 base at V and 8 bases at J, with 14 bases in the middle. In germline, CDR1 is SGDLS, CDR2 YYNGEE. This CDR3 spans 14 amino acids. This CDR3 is CASSVYVSEGTQYF. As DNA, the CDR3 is TGTGCCAGCAGCGTATACGTCTCGGAGGGTACGCAGTATTTT.

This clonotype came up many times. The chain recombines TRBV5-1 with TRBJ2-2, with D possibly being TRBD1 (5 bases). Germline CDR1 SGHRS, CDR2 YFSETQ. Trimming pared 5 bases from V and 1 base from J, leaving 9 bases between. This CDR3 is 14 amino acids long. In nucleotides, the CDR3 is TGCGCCAGCAGGGACATGTGGAACACCGGGGAGCTGTTTTTT. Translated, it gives CASRDMWNTGELFF. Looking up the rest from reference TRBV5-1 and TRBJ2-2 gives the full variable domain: KAGVTQTPRYLIKTRGQQVTLSCSPISGHRSVSWYQQTPGQGLQFLFEYFSETQRNKGNFPGRFSGRQFSNSRSEMNVSTLELGDSALYLCASRDMWNTGELFFGEGSRLTVL.

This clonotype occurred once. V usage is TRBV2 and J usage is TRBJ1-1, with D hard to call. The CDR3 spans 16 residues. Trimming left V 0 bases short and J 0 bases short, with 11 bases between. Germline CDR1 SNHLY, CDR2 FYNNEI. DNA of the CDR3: TGTGCCAGCAGTGAAGCGGTGTTGGGCCTGAACACTGAAGCTTTCTTT. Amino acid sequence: CASSEAVLGLNTEAFF.

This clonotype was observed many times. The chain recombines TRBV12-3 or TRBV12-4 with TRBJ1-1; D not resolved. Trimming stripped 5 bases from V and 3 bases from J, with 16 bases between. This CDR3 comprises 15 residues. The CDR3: CASSPRGGLYTEAFF. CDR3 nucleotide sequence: TGTGCCAGCAGTCCCCGAGGTGGGCTCTACACTGAAGCTTTCTTT.

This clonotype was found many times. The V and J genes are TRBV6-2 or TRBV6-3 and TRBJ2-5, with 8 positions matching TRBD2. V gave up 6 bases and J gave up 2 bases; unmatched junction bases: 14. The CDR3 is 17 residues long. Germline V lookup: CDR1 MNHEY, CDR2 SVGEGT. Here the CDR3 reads CASSSSISGELQETQYF. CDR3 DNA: TGTGCCAGCAGCTCGTCCATTAGCGGGGAACTTCAAGAGACCCAGTACTTC.

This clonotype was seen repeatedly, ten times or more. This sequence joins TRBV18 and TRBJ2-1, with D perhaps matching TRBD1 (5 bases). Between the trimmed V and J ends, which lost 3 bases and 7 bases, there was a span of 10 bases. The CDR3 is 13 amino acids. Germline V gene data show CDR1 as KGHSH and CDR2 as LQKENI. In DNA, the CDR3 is TGTGCCAGCTCACCTCAGGGTGTGAATGAGCAGTTCTTC. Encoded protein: CASSPQGVNEQFF. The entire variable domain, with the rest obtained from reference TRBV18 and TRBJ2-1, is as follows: NAGVMQNPRHLVRRRGQEARLRCSPMKGHSHVYWYRQLPEEGLKFMVYLQKENIIDESGMPKERFSAEFPKEGPSILRIQQVVRGDSAAYFCASSPQGVNEQFFGPGTRLTVL.

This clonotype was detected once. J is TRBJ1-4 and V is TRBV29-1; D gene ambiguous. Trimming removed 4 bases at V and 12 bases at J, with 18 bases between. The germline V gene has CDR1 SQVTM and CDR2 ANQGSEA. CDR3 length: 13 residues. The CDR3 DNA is TGCAGCGTTGTGACGAGGAGTGGGGAAGAACTGTTTTTT. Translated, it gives CSVVTRSGEELFF.

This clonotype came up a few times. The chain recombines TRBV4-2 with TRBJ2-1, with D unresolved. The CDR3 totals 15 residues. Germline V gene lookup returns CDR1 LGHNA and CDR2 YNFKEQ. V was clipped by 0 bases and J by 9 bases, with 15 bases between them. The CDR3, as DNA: TGTGCCAGCAGCCAAGATGCCTCTAGAAAGGGTGAGCAGTTCTTC. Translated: CASSQDASRKGEQFF.

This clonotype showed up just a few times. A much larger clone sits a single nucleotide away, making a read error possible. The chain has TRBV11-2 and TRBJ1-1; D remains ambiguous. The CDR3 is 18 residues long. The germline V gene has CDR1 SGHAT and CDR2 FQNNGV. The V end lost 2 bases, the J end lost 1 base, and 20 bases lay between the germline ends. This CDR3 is CASSLLSSRLTGNTEAFF. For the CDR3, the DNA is TGTGCCAGCAGCTTATTGTCGTCGCGATTAACTGGGAACACTGAAGCTTTCTTT. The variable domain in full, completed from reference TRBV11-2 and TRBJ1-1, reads EAGVAQSPRYKIIEKRQSVAFWCNPISGHATLYWYQQILGQGPKLLIQFQNNGVVDDSQLPKDRFSAERLKGVDSTLKIQPAKLEDSAVYLCASSLLSSRLTGNTEAFFGQGTRLTVV.

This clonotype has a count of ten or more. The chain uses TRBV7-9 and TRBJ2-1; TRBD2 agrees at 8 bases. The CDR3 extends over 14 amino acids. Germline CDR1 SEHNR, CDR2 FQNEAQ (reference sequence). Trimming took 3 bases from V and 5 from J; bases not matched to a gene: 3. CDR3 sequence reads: CASSFNSGNNEQFF. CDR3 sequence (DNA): TGTGCCAGCAGCTTTAATAGCGGGAACAATGAGCAGTTCTTC.

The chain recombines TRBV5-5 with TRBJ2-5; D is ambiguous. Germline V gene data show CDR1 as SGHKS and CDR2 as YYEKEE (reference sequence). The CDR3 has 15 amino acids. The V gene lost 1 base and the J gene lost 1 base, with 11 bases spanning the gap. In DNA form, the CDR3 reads TGTGCCAGCAGCTTGAAGGCGTCGAGCCAAGAGACCCAGTACTTC. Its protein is CASSLKASSQETQYF.

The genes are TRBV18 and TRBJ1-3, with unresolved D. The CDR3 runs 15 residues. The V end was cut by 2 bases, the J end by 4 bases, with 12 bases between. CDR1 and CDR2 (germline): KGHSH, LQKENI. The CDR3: CASSPLSGGGNTIYF. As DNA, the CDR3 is TGTGCCAGCTCACCATTGTCGGGAGGCGGAAACACCATATATTTT.